These 8 T cell receptor beta chains share one sample of origin, sequenced in a study of T cells in women clearing cervical HPV infection. The assay was immunoSEQ multiplex PCR, and TCRdb's table has in-frame clones only and misses some. The sample features about 30,000 clones, with 3.5% to 4.5% in its top ten. The sequencing sample was made of blood buffy coat. The source is a woman between 18 and 69 years old with a cervical HPV16 infection that either progressed to CIN3+ or cleared (not recorded which).

Worth noting for this clone: With the read ending 3 residues before the CDR3 end, the germline J gene is used to fill in that end. The chain recombines TRBV11-2 with TRBJ2-7, with 13 positions matching TRBD2. Trimming cost V 6 bases and J 3 bases; bases outside gene matches: 5. The germline V gene has CDR1 SGHAT and CDR2 FQNNGV. The length of the CDR3 is 15 residues. This chain's CDR3 is CASSILAGGLYEQYF. The part of the CDR3 DNA that was read is TGTGCCAGCAGTATACTAGCGGGAGGGCTCTACGAG.

A word on this clone: The read comes to an end 3 residues before the CDR3 does, leaving the germline J gene to fill in the end. The J gene is TRBJ2-7, the V gene TRBV5-1; no firm D call. Trimming took 7 bases from V and 0 from J, leaving 14 bases between them. The CDR3 runs 14 residues. Germline CDR1 SGHRS, CDR2 YFSETQ. CDR3 sequence reads: CASRNLLSSYEQYF. The covered CDR3 bases are TGCGCCAGCCGCAACTTACTTAGCTCCTACGAG.

Comments on this clone: The read stops 3 residues short of the end of the CDR3; the missing end is completed from the germline J gene. The chain is built from TRBV5-1 and TRBJ2-7; possible D gene TRBD2, 5 bases. This CDR3 region has 18 residues. V shed 4 bases and J shed 3 bases, with 26 bases lying between them. Germline CDR1 and CDR2: SGHRS and YFSETQ. The CDR3 reads CASSPRAQVWAAVYEQYF. The sequenced part of the CDR3 DNA is TGCGCCAGCAGCCCGAGGGCGCAGGTTTGGGCAGCGGTCTACGAG. Combining the CDR3 with reference TRBV5-1 and TRBJ2-7 gives the whole variable domain KAGVTQTPRYLIKTRGQQVTLSCSPISGHRSVSWYQQTPGQGLQFLFEYFSETQRNKGNFPGRFSGRQFSNSRSEMNVSTLELGDSALYLCASSPRAQVWAAVYEQYFGPGTRLTVT.

Worth noting for this clone: The sequence runs out 3 residues before the end of the CDR3; the remainder is reconstructed from the germline J gene. The chain combines TRBV28 with TRBJ1-1; D might be TRBD1 (6 bases). Looked up from germline, CDR1 is MDHEN and CDR2 is SYDVKM. Between the trimmed V and J ends, which lost 7 bases and 1 base, there was a span of 16 bases. This CDR3 is 15 amino acids long. The sequenced CDR3 bases are TGTGCCAGCACCTCAAACGGACAGACGAACACTGAA. It codes for CASTSNGQTNTE. From start to end, the CDR3 is CASTSNGQTNTEAFF.

A note on this clone: Coverage ceases 3 residues before the CDR3 finishes, and the germline J gene fills in the end. This chain connects TRBV18 to TRBJ1-2, with 7 bases matching TRBD1. CDR1 and CDR2 from the germline V gene are KGHSH and LQKENI. This CDR3 region has 18 residues. The sequenced part of the CDR3 DNA is TGTGCCAGCTCACCAAACCCGGGACAGTCCAGGGACACAGATACC. Translated: CASSPNPGQSRDTDT. The full CDR3 is CASSPNPGQSRDTDTYTF.

CDR3 DNA, as far as it was read: TGTGCCAGCAGTGCGGACAGGGAGGGCCAGCCC. The encoded protein is CASSADREGQP. The whole CDR3 protein is CASSADREGQPQHF. V gene TRBV2 combines with J gene TRBJ1-5, with 8 bases aligning to TRBD1. Read sequence stops 3 residues before the CDR3 end, and the germline J gene provides the missing end. The CDR3 covers 14 residues. Per germline, CDR1 SNHLY and CDR2 FYNNEI. Germline trimming cut 4 bases from V and 7 bases from J; bases unmatched to any gene: 6.

With respect to this clone: The CDR3 end is not reached by the read, which stops 3 residues before it; the germline J gene fills it in. This chain links TRBV2 with TRBJ2-1; 10 nucleotides match TRBD2. Germline V CDR1 and CDR2: SNHLY, FYNNEI. The CDR3 spans 19 residues. After removal of 2 bases from V and 8 bases from J, the junction contained 18 bases not matched to a gene. CDR3 region: CASSELGSLASGSLDEQFF. The DNA read from the CDR3 is TGTGCCAGCAGTGAATTGGGGTCTTTGGCTAGCGGGAGTTTAGATGAG.

Notes on this clone: The read falls 3 residues short of the CDR3 end, and the missing part is taken from the germline J gene. The chain carries TRBV6-4 and TRBJ2-1, with TRBD2 matching over 13 bases. This CDR3 spans 15 amino acids. V lost 4 bases to trimming and J lost 8 bases; unmatched junction nucleotides: 5. Per germline, CDR1 MRHNA and CDR2 SNTAGT. The CDR3 loop is CASSGTGTSGDEQFF. The DNA read from the CDR3 is TGTGCCAGCAGTGGCACCGGGACTAGCGGGGATGAG.